This TCR beta chain came from a study of cytomegalovirus exposure and HLA in healthy donors. Study results and caveats: Certain sequence variants were highly shared and formed a cluster, and this cluster was likely a sequencing artifact. In a later analysis, around 18,000 TCR beta sequences were associated with HLA alleles at 0.05 false discovery rate. Roughly uniform depth of sequencing across donors was assumed in presence/absence analyses.

Primers: 60 Vbeta forward and 13 Jbeta reverse. Data came from immunoSEQ multiplex PCR; TCRdb stores just in-frame clones and leaves some out. This table holds about 130,000 clones, roughly 75% found once. This CDR3 contains 13 residues. V shed 3 bases and J shed 5 bases, with 11 bases lying between them. In germline, CDR1 is SGHRS, CDR2 YFSETQ. Turning to this clone: Its antigen is as yet unknown.

The rearrangement links TRBV5-1 to TRBJ2-5; TRBD2 might be the D (5 bases). Sample: PBMCs. This TCR derives from a woman aged 50 to 60 in good health and CMV-seronegative. The CDR3 here is CASSSSSFETQYF. CDR3 DNA: TGCGCCAGCAGCTCCTCTAGCTTTGAGACCCAGTACTTC.